A selection of T cell receptor beta chains follows, all from one sample in a study of T cell responses to AZD1222 COVID-19 vaccine. Some clones are missing from TCRdb's copy, which holds only in-frame ones; the method was immunoSEQ multiplex PCR. The profile shows roughly 170,000 clones, about 90% of them singletons. This sample comprised peripheral blood, obtained on day 0 of AZD1222 vaccination. These receptors were collected from an adult in good health. Each CDR3 is given with its conserved first and last residue. Each record gives: J gene, V gene, CDR3 length, CDR3 protein.

TRBJ2-7 TRBV3-1/TRBV3-2 16 CASSPIDRSGDYEQYF
TRBJ2-1 TRBV19 15 CASSMDRAPYNEQFF
TRBJ2-3 TRBV30 15 CAWSVLAGRSDTQYF
TRBJ1-1 TRBV7-2 13 CASSLGMNTEAFF
TRBJ1-2 TRBV3-1/TRBV3-2 13 CASSPRGSGGYTF
TRBJ1-3 TRBV20-1 11 CSARVGNTIYF
TRBJ1-1 TRBV25-1 14 CASSEVGLGTEAFF
TRBJ1-5 TRBV2 11 CASSDRAAQHF
TRBJ1-2 TRBV6-2/TRBV6-3 14 CASSDHLHNYGYTF
TRBJ1-1 TRBV5-1 13 CASRRGANTEAFF
TRBJ2-4 TRBV6-5 13 CASKTGAKNIQYF
TRBJ1-5 TRBV2 13 CASRQYPNQPQHF
TRBJ2-1 TRBV5-1 17 CASSLIAGASSYNEQFF
TRBJ2-2 TRBV19 14 CASRLAANTGELFF
TRBJ2-2 TRBV7-8 14 CASSSTRSLTELFF
TRBJ2-2 TRBV6-5 16 CASSYTTGSNTGELFF
TRBJ1-6 TRBV7-9 13 CASSIRQGTPLHF
TRBJ2-7 TRBV5-1 14 CASSLAGLAYEQYF
TRBJ1-2 TRBV12-3/TRBV12-4 13 CASSPGQYYGYTF
TRBJ1-5 TRBV19 14 CASSLTGGDQPQHF
TRBJ2-2 TRBV3-1/TRBV3-2 15 CASSRPGLETGELFF
TRBJ2-7 TRBV15 13 CATSRGQTYEQYF
TRBJ2-6 TRBV5-1 20 CASSPSDRGLAGSGANVLTF
TRBJ2-7 TRBV5-1 13 CASSLESGYEQYF
TRBJ1-5 TRBV7-3 13 CASSSYSNQPQHF
TRBJ1-1 TRBV12-3/TRBV12-4 13 CASSPTVYTEAFF
TRBJ2-7 TRBV5-1 14 CASSLGRNSYEQYF
TRBJ1-2 TRBV7-7 19 CASSCIGKLKGTFNYGYTF
TRBJ2-7 TRBV28 16 CASTTLRGSGNYEQYF
TRBJ1-2 TRBV28 16 CASSSRQGNPNYGYTF
TRBJ2-7 TRBV11-3 16 CASSSDRPRQAYEQYF
TRBJ2-7 TRBV2 14 CASSGTSGAYEQYF
TRBJ2-5 TRBV18 11 CASSPQETQYF
TRBJ2-2 TRBV7-6 18 CASSLVHPGQGHTGELFF
TRBJ2-5 TRBV6-6 14 CASSSGGVPETQYF
TRBJ2-7 TRBV5-8 12 CASSSDSYEQYF
TRBJ2-3 TRBV3-1/TRBV3-2 12 CASSRSGDTQYF
TRBJ2-7 TRBV3-1/TRBV3-2 15 CASSHTAGAKYEQYF
TRBJ2-4 TRBV28 16 CASSPGTGVTKNIQYF
TRBJ2-6 TRBV7-8 18 CASSLNTGSKSGANVLTF
TRBJ2-2 TRBV18 17 CASSPLPGQGSTGELFF
TRBJ1-1 TRBV5-1 15 CASRPPGTVNTEAFF
TRBJ2-1 TRBV15 18 CATSREGLGLAGFNEQFF
TRBJ1-2 TRBV19 12 CASSPGNYGYTF
TRBJ1-2 TRBV5-4 15 CASSQPAASNYGYTF
TRBJ1-1 TRBV5-4 13 CASRSGGYTEAFF
TRBJ2-2 TRBV27 15 CASSLSSLVTGELFF
TRBJ2-3 TRBV19 19 CASSQTPLGLAGVSNTQYF
TRBJ1-3 TRBV30 16 CAWTRGGASSGNTIYF
TRBJ1-3 TRBV11-2 14 CASSPSSSGNTIYF
TRBJ1-1 TRBV27 15 CASALGVRGYTEAFF
TRBJ2-1 TRBV7-9 15 CASSLGQGRHNEQFF
TRBJ2-7 TRBV14 14 CASSQGTASYEQYF